This T cell receptor (beta chain) came from a study of blood T cell repertoires in COVID-19. Whole-study context: Some COVID-19 samples were acute and others convalescent; all came from the United States, Italy and Spain. Sources were T cells, B-cell-depleted T cells, or PBMCs; the material itself was cDNA or gDNA.

As handled by the study authors: Counts of nucleated cells, estimated from reference gene primer amplification, were obtained. Using immunoSEQ multiplex PCR, the repertoire was profiled, and TCRdb retains in-frame clones only, with some absent. The V and J calls and clone size come from that table; D and trimming were worked out from the DNA. The table lists 120,000 to 150,000 clones, roughly 76% of them singletons. This clone was observed a handful of times. Trimming stripped 4 bases from V and 8 bases from J, with 17 bases between. CDR1 SGHTA and CDR2 FQGNSA come from the germline V gene. The CDR3 has 15 amino acids.

This clonotype was obtained from a man of 80 years or more with acute or convalescent COVID-19. The sample taken for sequencing was peripheral blood. The chain carries TRBV7-2 and TRBJ1-4; D uncertain. The CDR3 is CASSWSGTPGEKLFF. In DNA, the CDR3 is TGTGCCAGCAGCTGGAGTGGCACGCCGGGGGAAAAACTGTTTTTT.